Below are 20 T cell receptor beta chains sequenced from a single sample in a study of OX40 agonist ivuxolimab in advanced cancers. Produced via immunoSEQ multiplex PCR; TCRdb's table is partial and in-frame only. The sample consists of tens of thousands of clones, roughly 88% of them appearing once. The sample in question was CD4+ or CD8+ T cells sorted from blood, obtained in a trial of the OX40 agonist ivuxolimab. The receptors originated from an adult with an advanced solid tumor such as melanoma, head and neck, liver or kidney cancer.

This clone was found a few times. This sequence joins TRBV18 and TRBJ1-4; the D gene is possibly TRBD1 (5 bases). The ends were cut back, 6 bases at V and 3 bases at J, with 8 bases in the middle. This CDR3 has 13 residues. Germline CDR1 reads KGHSH; CDR2 reads LQKENI. In DNA, the CDR3 is TGTGCCAGCTCGGAACAGGCTAATGAAAAACTGTTTTTT. This codes for CASSEQANEKLFF.

The chain combines TRBV10-3 with TRBJ1-2; maybe TRBD1 (6 bases). This CDR3 spans 14 amino acids. V lost 4 bases and J 7 bases, leaving 16 bases between the germline ends. Germline assignment: CDR1 ENHRY and CDR2 SYGVKD. CDR3 DNA: TGTGCCATCAGTGCCGGGCAGGGGAAAGGTGGCTACACCTTC. The encoded protein is CAISAGQGKGGYTF.

V and J are TRBV6-1 and TRBJ1-3, with D perhaps matching TRBD1 (5 bases). Trimming left V 8 bases short and J 8 bases short, with 16 bases between. Germline values: CDR1 MNHNS, CDR2 SASEGT. This CDR3 is built from 13 residues. The CDR3 loop reads CASSGWEADTIYF. The CDR3 nucleotides read TGTGCCAGCTCAGGGTGGGAGGCGGACACCATATATTTT.

This rearrangement joins TRBV18 to TRBJ2-5, with TRBD2 matching over 10 bases. The germline V gene has CDR1 KGHSH and CDR2 LQKENI. V shed 3 bases and J 5 bases; nucleotides not matched to a gene: 3. The CDR3 is 14 amino acids. The CDR3 DNA reads as TGTGCCAGCTCACCCCCTAGCGGGAGTGAGACCCAGTACTTC. It yields the protein CASSPPSGSETQYF.

The genes are TRBV19 and TRBJ1-5, with D possibly being TRBD1 (5 bases). This CDR3 is 17 amino acids long. Germline CDR1 is LNHDA and CDR2 is SQIVND (reference sequence). V lost 3 bases and J 0 bases, leaving 15 bases between the germline ends. This CDR3 is CASSIYHVGTSNQPQHF. CDR3 nucleotide sequence: TGTGCCAGTAGTATCTATCATGTGGGGACTAGCAATCAGCCCCAGCATTTT.

The chain combines TRBV7-8 with TRBJ2-5, with 11 bases lining up with TRBD2. The ends lost 10 bases at V and 4 bases at J; junction bases unmatched: 8. Per germline, CDR1 SGHVS and CDR2 FQNEAQ. The CDR3 covers 14 residues. CDR3 DNA sequence: TGTGCCACCTATAGCGGGAGGGCCGCAGAGACCCAGTACTTC. Translation: CATYSGRAAETQYF.

The chain combines TRBV29-1 with TRBJ2-1; 14 bases are shared with TRBD2. The CDR3 has 16 amino acids. CDR1 and CDR2 (germline): SQVTM, ANQGSEA. After removal of 7 bases from V and 8 bases from J, the junction contained 13 bases not matched to a gene. CDR3 sequence (DNA): TGCAGCGGCGACGAATCCGGGACTAGCGGGGGCTATGAGCAGTTCTTC. Protein sequence: CSGDESGTSGGYEQFF.

The chain combines TRBV27 with TRBJ1-2; the D gene is possibly TRBD1 (6 bases). The V and J ends lost 5 bases and 6 bases respectively, with 16 bases between them. Germline lookup yields CDR1 MNHEY and CDR2 SMNVEV (reference sequence). There are 14 residues in the CDR3. The CDR3 region is CASSQNTGRNGYTF. In DNA, the CDR3 is TGTGCCAGCAGTCAGAATACAGGGAGAAATGGCTACACCTTC.

This chain joins TRBV6-1 and TRBJ2-1; 11 bases map to TRBD2. Trimming cost V 4 bases and J 5 bases; bases outside gene matches: 1. CDR3 length: 14 residues. Looked up from germline, CDR1 is MNHNS and CDR2 is SASEGT. The CDR3 nucleotides read TGTGCCAGCAGTGGGGGACTAGCGGACAATGAGCAGTTCTTC. It is translated as CASSGGLADNEQFF.

V and J are TRBV7-2 and TRBJ1-1, with D unresolved. From germline, CDR1 is SGHTA and CDR2 FQGNSA. Between the trimmed V and J ends, which lost 3 bases and 6 bases, there was a span of 11 bases. This CDR3 contains 13 residues. Here the CDR3 reads CASSFYLDAEAFF. CDR3 sequence (DNA): TGTGCCAGCAGCTTTTATCTGGACGCTGAAGCTTTCTTT.

The chain couples TRBV5-4 to TRBJ1-1; D may be TRBD1 (6 bases). V lost 6 bases, J lost 6 bases, and 18 bases lay in between. The CDR3 covers 14 residues. From germline, CDR1 is SGHNT and CDR2 YYREEE (reference sequence). The CDR3 is CASTKGETRAEAFF. The CDR3 nucleotides are TGTGCCAGCACGAAGGGGGAGACGAGGGCTGAAGCTTTCTTT.

This clone has only a few counts. V usage is TRBV20-1 and J usage is TRBJ1-1; no definite D call. Deletions cut 7 bases from V and 1 base from J, with 7 bases between. The germline V gene has CDR1 DFQATT and CDR2 SNEGSKA (reference sequence). The CDR3 contains 11 residues. CDR3 nucleotides: TGCAGTGGTTTGGGGAACACTGAAGCTTTCTTT. Protein sequence: CSGLGNTEAFF.

V usage is TRBV2 and J usage is TRBJ1-2, with 10 positions matching TRBD1. This CDR3 has 14 amino acids. Germline trimming cut 6 bases from V and 3 bases from J; bases unmatched to any gene: 4. CDR1 and CDR2 from the germline V gene are SNHLY and FYNNEI. In nucleotides, the CDR3 is TGTGCCAGCAGATCCGGGACAGGGGACTATGGCTACACCTTC. Its protein product is CASRSGTGDYGYTF. Drawing the rest from reference TRBV2 and TRBJ1-2, the complete variable domain is EPEVTQTPSHQVTQMGQEVILRCVPISNHLYFYWYRQILGQKVEFLVSFYNNEISEKSEIFDDQFSVERPDGSNFTLKIRSTKLEDSAMYFCASRSGTGDYGYTFGSGTRLTVV.

In DNA, the CDR3 is TGTGCCAGCAGTCCCAGGATTAGCAATCAGCCCCAGCATTTT. Protein sequence: CASSPRISNQPQHF. The chain employs TRBV5-5 and TRBJ1-5; no firm D call. CDR1 and CDR2 (germline): SGHKS, YYEKEE (reference sequence). The CDR3 totals 14 residues. V was clipped by 5 bases and J by 0 bases, with 9 bases between them.

The rearrangement joins TRBV29-1 to TRBJ2-1; D tentatively reads TRBD1 or TRBD2 (6 bases each). Trimming pared 4 bases from V and 7 bases from J, leaving 8 bases between. There are 11 residues in the CDR3. The germline V gene encodes CDR1 SQVTM and CDR2 ANQGSEA. CDR3 region: CSVGGANEQFF. CDR3 nucleotide sequence: TGCAGCGTTGGGGGGGCAAATGAGCAGTTCTTC.

The genes are TRBV11-3 and TRBJ2-1, with 7 bases that match TRBD2. Germline CDR1 and CDR2: SGHNT and YENEEA. CDR3 length: 15 amino acids. The trim removed 1 base at V and 2 bases at J, leaving 2 bases unmatched. CDR3 sequence reads: CASSLAAGAYNEQFF. CDR3 DNA: TGTGCCAGCAGCTTAGCCGCGGGAGCCTACAATGAGCAGTTCTTC.

The CDR3 spells CASRPYPGLSYNEQFF. The CDR3 DNA sequence: TGTGCCAGCAGACCATACCCCGGCCTCTCCTACAATGAGCAGTTCTTC. This chain connects TRBV7-8 to TRBJ2-1; D remains ambiguous. CDR3 size: 16 residues. V dropped 6 bases and J dropped 0 bases, with 15 bases sitting between them. Germline V gene lookup returns CDR1 SGHVS and CDR2 FQNEAQ. The full variable domain, its missing parts supplied by reference TRBV7-8 and TRBJ2-1, is GAGVSQSPRYKVAKRGQDVALRCDPISGHVSLFWYQQALGQGPEFLTYFQNEAQLDKSGLPSDRFFAERPEGSVSTLKIQRTQQEDSAVYLCASRPYPGLSYNEQFFGPGTRLTVL.

V and J are TRBV5-1 and TRBJ2-5; the D gene is possibly TRBD2 (5 bases). Deletions cut 0 bases from V and 5 bases from J, with 11 bases between. CDR1 and CDR2 from the germline V gene are SGHRS and YFSETQ. The CDR3 contains 14 residues. The CDR3 sequence is CASSLGLRRETQYF. In DNA, the CDR3 is TGCGCCAGCAGCTTGGGACTCCGGAGGGAGACCCAGTACTTC.

This chain uses TRBV5-1 with TRBJ1-3; TRBD1 is a possible D gene (6 bases). Germline values: CDR1 SGHRS, CDR2 YFSETQ. V lost 3 bases and J 0 bases, leaving 13 bases between the germline ends. The CDR3 is made up of 16 amino acids. This CDR3 reads CASSSDRPLSGNTIYF. In DNA form, the CDR3 reads TGCGCCAGCAGCTCTGACAGGCCCCTCTCTGGAAACACCATATATTTT.

This sequence joins TRBV15 and TRBJ2-1; no reliable D call. Trimming shortened V by 0 bases and J by 4 bases, and 7 bases separated the two germline ends. The CDR3 sequence is 14 residues long. The germline gives CDR1 LNHNV, CDR2 YYDKDF (reference sequence). In DNA, the CDR3 is TGTGCCACCAGCAGAGATAAGGGATACAATGAGCAGTTCTTC. Encoded protein: CATSRDKGYNEQFF.